The 32 T cell receptor beta chains presented below share a single source sample, sequenced in a study of blood T cells in healthy people across ages. A J-beta primer mix and a sample-barcoded 5' primer were used in a second PCR of roughly 7 to 12 cycles. In TCRdb, the 5' RACE reads were re-called with MiXCR into one record per CDR3 protein. The sample shows approximately 1.5 million distinct CDR3 sequences, about 31% of them seen only once. Material: blood. These receptors were obtained from a woman between 25 and 40 years old in good health.

V and J are TRBV9 and TRBJ2-5; 7 nucleotides agree with TRBD1. V shed 0 bases and J 4 bases; nucleotides not matched to a gene: 3. This CDR3 has 14 residues. CDR1 is SGDLS, CDR2 YYNGEE, per germline. Here the CDR3 DNA reads TGTGCCAGCAGCGTAGACAGGGGAACAGAGACCCAGTACTTC. This codes for CASSVDRGTETQYF.

This clonotype was seen just once. The chain couples TRBV5-1 to TRBJ2-3; 9 bases line up with TRBD2. The V segment lost 0 bases and the J segment 1 base; nucleotides outside the gene matches: 12. CDR3 length: 19 amino acids. The germline gives CDR1 SGHRS, CDR2 YFSETQ. The CDR3 nucleotides are TGCGCCAGCAGCTTGGGACCAGCGGGGGGAGTGGCCGGCACAGATACGCAGTATTTT. It translates to CASSLGPAGGVAGTDTQYF.

The rearrangement uses TRBV15 and TRBJ2-1; the D gene is possibly TRBD1 (6 bases). V gave up 3 bases and J gave up 2 bases, with 17 bases separating them. The germline CDR1 and CDR2 sequences are LNHNV and YYDKDF (reference sequence). CDR3 size: 17 residues. This CDR3 reads CATSRGPADRTYNEQFF. The CDR3 DNA reads as TGTGCCACCAGCAGGGGACCCGCGGACAGAACCTACAATGAGCAGTTCTTC.

This clonotype came up a few times. Just one base apart from a much larger clone, this may be a read error. The chain recombines TRBV27 with TRBJ1-5; no firm D call. CDR1 MNHEY and CDR2 SMNVEV come from the germline V gene (reference sequence). V was cut by 6 bases and J by 6 bases, with 12 bases left in between. There are 13 residues in the CDR3. DNA of the CDR3: TGTGCCAGCAGAATAGGGCGGGGTCAGCCCCAGCATTTT. This codes for CASRIGRGQPQHF.

The table lists this clonotype with a few counts. This CDR3 is CASSVPVTVYEQYF. In nucleotides, the CDR3 is TGTGCCAGCAGTGTTCCGGTGACAGTCTACGAGCAGTACTTC. This chain joins TRBV28 and TRBJ2-7; a weak D match, TRBD1 (5 bases). CDR1 and CDR2 from the germline V gene are MDHEN and SYDVKM. The CDR3 loop spans 14 amino acids. Trimming removed 5 bases from V and 3 bases from J, with 14 bases in between.

This rearrangement joins TRBV27 to TRBJ2-7; 8 nucleotides match TRBD1. The CDR3 sequence is 16 residues long. CDR1 is MNHEY and CDR2 is SMNVEV in the germline V gene (reference sequence). With 5 bases clipped from V and 4 bases from J, the junction kept 13 bases outside the gene matches. The CDR3 DNA reads as TGTGCCAGCAGTACCTACCGGACAGGGCTAGTGTACGAGCAGTACTTC. The encoded protein is CASSTYRTGLVYEQYF.

This rearrangement joins TRBV27 to TRBJ2-1; maybe TRBD2 (5 bases). Germline CDR1 is MNHEY and CDR2 is SMNVEV (reference sequence). The CDR3 length is 19 residues. V shed 6 bases and J shed 0 bases, with 24 bases lying between them. CDR3 sequence: CASSLGSGGRSRSYNEQFF. The CDR3 coding sequence is TGTGCCAGCAGCCTAGGGTCCGGCGGGCGCTCCCGCTCCTACAATGAGCAGTTCTTC.

This clonotype has more than one count but fewer than ten. V is TRBV11-2 and J is TRBJ2-7, with D tentatively TRBD2 (6 bases). The V end lost 5 bases, the J end lost 7 bases, and 21 bases lay between the germline ends. The length of the CDR3 is 15 residues. CDR1 is SGHAT and CDR2 is FQNNGV in the germline V gene. CDR3 nucleotide sequence: TGTGCCAGCAGCCCGGGGACCGGGGGTTCGGTGGAGCAGTACTTC. Translated, it gives CASSPGTGGSVEQYF.

The gene calls are TRBV15 and TRBJ2-3; TRBD1 matches 8 bases. CDR1 is LNHNV and CDR2 is YYDKDF in the germline V gene (reference sequence). The CDR3 has 15 residues. Trimming cost V 1 base and J 6 bases; bases outside gene matches: 6. The CDR3 DNA is TGTGCCACCAGCAGAGGGACAGGGTTCACCGATACGCAGTATTTT. Translation: CATSRGTGFTDTQYF.

The chain couples TRBV20-1 to TRBJ2-1, with D possibly called TRBD1 or TRBD2 (5 bases each). V was trimmed by 6 bases and J by 0 bases, leaving 18 bases between them. CDR3 length: 16 amino acids. Germline loops: CDR1 DFQATT, CDR2 SNEGSKA (reference sequence). In DNA form, the CDR3 reads TGCAGTGCCAGTCCTGTAGTAGGGACCTCCTACAATGAGCAGTTCTTC. Protein: CSASPVVGTSYNEQFF.

The CDR3 sequence is CSEHRAGNEQFF. CDR3 in DNA: TGCAGTGAACACCGGGCAGGGAATGAGCAGTTCTTC. The rearrangement joins TRBV20-1 to TRBJ2-1; weak D call: TRBD1 (5 bases). V lost 7 bases to trimming and J lost 7 bases, with 14 bases between them. CDR3 length: 12 amino acids. Germline CDR1 and CDR2: DFQATT and SNEGSKA (reference sequence).

This rearrangement joins TRBV20-1 to TRBJ2-7; 8 bases align to TRBD1. The CDR3 has 13 residues. V was pared by 5 bases and J by 3 bases, with 6 bases of the junction left unmatched. The germline V gene encodes CDR1 DFQATT and CDR2 SNEGSKA (reference sequence). In DNA form, the CDR3 reads TGCAGTGCTTATGGACAGGGTCGCTACGAGCAGTACTTC. Protein sequence: CSAYGQGRYEQYF.

As concerns this clonotype: A much larger clone lies a single base off, so this may be a read error. V is TRBV29-1 and J is TRBJ2-7; possible D gene TRBD2, 6 bases. This CDR3 contains 13 residues. V dropped 3 bases and J dropped 9 bases, with 18 bases sitting between them. Germline V gene data show CDR1 as SQVTM and CDR2 as ANQGSEA. The CDR3 loop is CSVDKGLTTRQYF. The CDR3 nucleotides are TGCAGCGTTGATAAGGGACTCACGACTCGGCAGTACTTC.

CDR3 protein: CSARAGPSLAYEQYF. For the CDR3, the DNA is TGCAGTGCTAGAGCCGGGCCATCTCTTGCCTACGAGCAGTACTTC. The chain recombines TRBV20-1 with TRBJ2-7; D unclear. In germline, CDR1 is DFQATT, CDR2 SNEGSKA (reference sequence). The CDR3 spans 15 residues. V lost 1 base, J lost 2 bases, and 15 bases lay in between.

This chain joins TRBV6-1 and TRBJ1-2; D remains unclear. The germline V gene encodes CDR1 MNHNS and CDR2 SASEGT. With 1 base removed from V and 7 bases from J, the gap between germline ends came to 16 bases. The CDR3 is 15 residues long. CDR3 sequence reads: CASSEVMGRGGGYTF. The CDR3 nucleotides are TGTGCCAGCAGTGAAGTAATGGGCCGTGGAGGTGGCTACACCTTC.

The rearrangement joins TRBV9 to TRBJ2-7, with 8 bases lining up with TRBD1. V gave up 3 bases and J gave up 4 bases; unmatched junction bases: 6. Germline V lookup: CDR1 SGDLS, CDR2 YYNGEE. The CDR3 has 14 amino acids. The CDR3 DNA follows: TGTGCCAGCAGCGAAGGACAGGGCTATTACGAGCAGTACTTC. Its translation: CASSEGQGYYEQYF.

J is TRBJ2-5 and V is TRBV9, with D perhaps TRBD1 (5 bases). V shed 4 bases and J shed 2 bases, with 9 bases lying between them. Germline CDR1 and CDR2: SGDLS and YYNGEE. This CDR3 is built from 13 residues. The CDR3 region is CASSRQNQETQYF. For the CDR3, the DNA is TGTGCCAGCAGCAGACAGAATCAAGAGACCCAGTACTTC.

Points on this clonotype: Compared with germline, one end of the junction differs, possibly owing to a read error. V usage is TRBV4-1 and J usage is TRBJ2-5; D may be TRBD1 (6 bases). The length of the CDR3 is 17 residues. Germline V lookup: CDR1 MGHRA, CDR2 YSYEKL. This CDR3 is CASGQGTPFRGRETQYF. The CDR3 coding sequence is TGCGCCAGCGGCCAAGGGACACCATTCCGGGGTCGAGAGACCCAGTACTTC.

V usage is TRBV5-1 and J usage is TRBJ1-2, with 8 positions matching TRBD1. This CDR3 has 15 residues. The V gene's germline CDR1 is SGHRS and CDR2 YFSETQ. V was pared by 3 bases and J by 1 base, with 5 bases of the junction left unmatched. CDR3 region: CASSSTTGVNYGYTF. The CDR3, as DNA: TGCGCCAGCAGCTCCACGACAGGGGTTAACTATGGCTACACCTTC.

V and J are TRBV6-2 or TRBV6-3 and TRBJ2-3, with D possibly being TRBD1 or TRBD2 (5 bases each). The CDR3 is made up of 15 amino acids. The V and J ends lost 0 bases and 3 bases respectively, with 10 bases between them. CDR1 MNHEY and CDR2 SVGEGT come from the germline V gene. CDR3 sequence (DNA): TGTGCCAGCAGTTACTCCGAGGGGCAGACAGATACGCAGTATTTT. Its translation: CASSYSEGQTDTQYF.

The chain is built from TRBV20-1 and TRBJ2-1; the match to TRBD2 covers 10 bases. Trimming removed 3 bases from V and 4 bases from J; junction bases left unmatched: 21. Per the germline V gene, CDR1 is DFQATT and CDR2 is SNEGSKA (reference sequence). The length of the CDR3 is 20 residues. The CDR3 sequence: CSARVQSRLAGALGYNEQFF. The CDR3 DNA reads as TGCAGTGCTAGGGTCCAGAGCCGCCTAGCGGGAGCGTTGGGGTACAATGAGCAGTTCTTC.

This clonotype was counted only a few times. The chain is built from TRBV18 and TRBJ1-4, with 8 bases matching TRBD1. V was clipped by 8 bases and J by 5 bases; unmatched bases: 7. This CDR3 has 14 amino acids. Germline V lookup: CDR1 KGHSH, CDR2 LQKENI. The CDR3 DNA is TGTGCCAGCGGGAAGGGACAGGTGAATGAAAAACTGTTTTTT. Translated: CASGKGQVNEKLFF.

The gene calls are TRBV14 and TRBJ2-5; 7 positions match TRBD2. Losses at the gene ends were 2 bases for V and 4 bases for J; bases not matched to a gene: 7. The CDR3 extends over 15 amino acids. Germline V lookup: CDR1 SGHDN, CDR2 FVKESK. The chain's CDR3 is CASSQLASGGETQYF. For the CDR3, the DNA is TGTGCCAGCAGCCAACTAGCGTCGGGGGGAGAGACCCAGTACTTC.

This clonotype was recorded once. This chain's CDR3 is CASSQRQGSNTGELFF. The CDR3, as DNA: TGTGCCAGCAGCCAACGACAGGGGTCGAACACCGGGGAGCTGTTTTTT. This chain uses TRBV3-1 with TRBJ2-2; TRBD1 matches 8 bases. Trimming at V came to 2 bases and at J to 0 bases, leaving 2 bases not matched to a gene. The CDR3 consists of 16 residues. Germline CDR1 is LGHDT and CDR2 is YNNKEL (reference sequence).

The rearrangement joins TRBV12-3 or TRBV12-4 to TRBJ2-1; 8 nucleotides match TRBD2. Trimming removed 3 bases from V and 3 bases from J; junction bases left unmatched: 13. This CDR3 spans 18 amino acids. CDR3 sequence (DNA): TGTGCCAGCAGTTTGAGGGTCTTAGGCGGGAGGCGCTACAATGAGCAGTTCTTC. Translation: CASSLRVLGGRRYNEQFF.

In its sample, this clonotype was seen a few times. This sequence joins TRBV21-1 and TRBJ2-7; TRBD1 reflects the table's D call only, with no check against the DNA. TRBV21-1 is recorded as a pseudogene. This CDR3 comprises 15 residues. The CDR3 nucleotides are TGTGCCAGCAGGAGCTTGGGACAGGGCCCCTACGAGCAGTACTTC. It specifies CASRSLGQGPYEQYF.

The chain links TRBV11-3 to TRBJ1-5, with D possibly being TRBD1 (5 bases). V was clipped by 11 bases and J by 2 bases, with 13 bases between them. This CDR3 spans 13 amino acids. Looked up from germline, CDR1 is SGHNT and CDR2 is YENEEA. The CDR3 DNA follows: TGTGCCGGGGGTAAGGGAGGCAATCAGCCCCAGCATTTT. This sequence encodes CAGGKGGNQPQHF. The full variable domain, in which reference TRBV11-3 and TRBJ1-5 provide the parts outside the CDR3, is EAGVVQSPRYKIIEKKQPVAFWCNPISGHNTLYWYLQNLGQGPELLIRYENEEAVDDSQLPKDRFSAERLKGVDSTLKIQPAELGDSAVYLCAGGKGGNQPQHFGDGTRLSIL.

This clonotype was recorded at least ten times. The rearrangement joins TRBV7-9 to TRBJ2-3, with D uncertain. This CDR3 has 16 amino acids. V was cut by 1 base and J by 5 bases, with 16 bases left in between. CDR1 and CDR2 from the germline V gene are SEHNR and FQNEAQ (reference sequence). The CDR3 DNA reads TGTGCCAGCAGCTTAGGTTCCTGGATTACACAAGATACGCAGTATTTT. Translating it yields CASSLGSWITQDTQYF.

This clonotype was seen more than once but under ten times. This chain links TRBV3-1 with TRBJ2-7, with D possibly being TRBD2 (6 bases). Trimming cost V 0 bases and J 5 bases, with 20 bases left between them. This CDR3 comprises 17 residues. The germline gives CDR1 LGHDT, CDR2 YNNKEL (reference sequence). The CDR3 reads CASSQEWSSGTDNEQYF. CDR3 sequence (DNA): TGTGCCAGCAGCCAAGAATGGAGCTCCGGGACTGACAACGAGCAGTACTTC.

This chain uses TRBV19 with TRBJ2-7, with TRBD1 identical over 7 bases. The V segment lost 3 bases and the J segment 2 bases; nucleotides outside the gene matches: 4. Per germline, CDR1 LNHDA and CDR2 SQIVND (reference sequence). This CDR3 has 14 residues. This CDR3 reads CASSIWDSTYEQYF. CDR3 DNA sequence: TGTGCCAGTAGTATTTGGGACAGTACCTACGAGCAGTACTTC.

The chain couples TRBV20-1 to TRBJ1-1, with TRBD1 matching over 8 bases. V trimming: 3 bases; J trimming: 5 bases; junction bases outside the gene matches: 5. Per germline, CDR1 DFQATT and CDR2 SNEGSKA (reference sequence). The CDR3 consists of 13 residues. CDR3 sequence (DNA): TGCAGTGCTAGGCAGGGGGCGAGGACTGAAGCTTTCTTT. Translating it yields CSARQGARTEAFF.

The table lists this clonotype with a few counts. The CDR3 DNA reads TGTGCCACCAGTAGGGGATATGAGCAGTTCTTC. Translated, it gives CATSRGYEQFF. The chain links TRBV24-1 to TRBJ2-1, with a possible D match to TRBD1 (5 bases). The ends were cut back, 6 bases at V and 8 bases at J, with 7 bases in the middle. Germline CDR1 KGHDR, CDR2 SFDVKD. This CDR3 has 11 amino acids.